This T cell receptor beta chain was identified during a study of blood T cell repertoires in COVID-19. Study-level information: Spain, Italy and the United States supplied samples that represented acute and convalescent COVID-19.

How the authors handled the data: Estimation of nucleated cell counts was performed using reference gene primer amplification. The repertoire was sequenced with immunoSEQ multiplex PCR; TCRdb's copy has only in-frame clones and lacks some. V and J calls plus clone size are reproduced from that table; the DNA served to infer D and trimming. The sample shows around 150,000 clones, around nine tenths of them seen only once. The junction had 7 bases not matched to a gene; V was cut back by 3 bases and J by 5 bases. The CDR3 loop spans 17 amino acids. CDR1 is SGHRS, CDR2 YFSETQ, per germline. The chain joins TRBV5-1 to TRBJ2-3, with 15 bases fitting TRBD2. The specimen sequenced was peripheral blood. This receptor was obtained from a woman between 70 and 85 years old with COVID-19, enrolled during active disease. The CDR3 protein is CASSSGLAGGPVDTQYF. CDR3 bases: TGCGCCAGCAGCTCTGGACTAGCGGGGGGGCCCGTAGATACGCAGTATTTT.